The 8 T cell receptor beta chains below all came from one sample that was sequenced in a study of CD8 T cells in Susac syndrome. The authors reverse transcribed roughly 0.5 to 1 ug RNA with random hexamers. TCRdb reanalysed the immunoSEQ multiplex PCR reads using MiXCR and keeps one entry per CDR3 protein. Of more than 150,000 distinct CDR3 sequences listed, 85% to 95% were seen once; the top ten hold around 0.15%. The sequencing input was CD8+ T cells from PBMCs. Source of these receptors: a human donor with Susac syndrome.

The chain links TRBV30 to TRBJ1-2; no clear D. This CDR3 is 14 amino acids long. Trimming removed 0 bases from V and 0 bases from J, with 8 bases in between. Germline V lookup: CDR1 GTSNPN, CDR2 SVGIG (reference sequence). Here the CDR3 reads CAWSVGGANYGYTF. The CDR3 DNA is TGTGCCTGGAGTGTAGGCGGTGCTAACTATGGCTACACCTTC.

This chain links TRBV30 with TRBJ1-6; unclear D gene. Germline values: CDR1 GTSNPN, CDR2 SVGIG (reference sequence). The length of the CDR3 is 13 residues. V dropped 5 bases and J dropped 7 bases, with 12 bases sitting between them. CDR3 coding DNA: TGTGCCTGGGGGAGGTCTCCCAATTCACCCCTCCACTTT. Translation: CAWGRSPNSPLHF.

The chain couples TRBV13 to TRBJ1-5; D remains unclear. The CDR3 length is 14 residues. Germline lookup yields CDR1 PRHDT and CDR2 FYEKMQ (reference sequence). The V end was cut by 5 bases, the J end by 1 base, with 9 bases between. The CDR3 nucleotides read TGTGCCAGCAGCACTAAAGACAGCAATCAGCCCCAGCATTTT. Translating it yields CASSTKDSNQPQHF.

V is TRBV5-6 and J is TRBJ1-1; D unresolved. Germline CDR1 and CDR2: SGHDT and YYEEEE. This CDR3 contains 15 residues. V was shortened by 3 bases and J by 0 bases, with 12 bases between the two germline ends. Here the CDR3 reads CASSSDAQLNTEAFF. Written as DNA, the CDR3 is TGTGCCAGCAGCTCCGACGCACAACTGAACACTGAAGCTTTCTTT. Looking up the rest from reference TRBV5-6 and TRBJ1-1 gives the full variable domain: DAGVTQSPTHLIKTRGQQVTLRCSPKSGHDTVSWYQQALGQGPQFIFQYYEEEERQRGNFPDRFSGHQFPNYSSELNVNALLLGDSALYLCASSSDAQLNTEAFFGQGTRLTVV.

The chain employs TRBV6-1 and TRBJ1-1, with 8 bases fitting TRBD1. Germline trimming cut 6 bases from V and 5 bases from J; bases unmatched to any gene: 14. Per germline, CDR1 MNHNS and CDR2 SASEGT. The CDR3 contains 16 residues. The CDR3: CASSLLRGRGETEAFF. CDR3 nucleotide sequence: TGTGCCAGCAGCCTGCTCAGGGGGCGCGGGGAGACTGAAGCTTTCTTT.

The chain couples TRBV11-1 to TRBJ1-2, with no clear D. From germline, CDR1 is SGHAT and CDR2 FQDESV (reference sequence). V gave up 6 bases and J gave up 8 bases, with 16 bases separating them. The CDR3 runs 13 residues. The CDR3 coding sequence is TGTGCCAGCAGGCCCCTTGGAGGTTCGGGCTACACCTTC. It translates to CASRPLGGSGYTF.

This clonotype was picked up one time. This chain joins TRBV9 and TRBJ2-2; D is unclear. The CDR3 totals 16 residues. Germline V gene sequence: CDR1 SGDLS, CDR2 YYNGEE. Trimming took off 0 bases at V and 0 bases at J, with 9 bases between the two ends. The CDR3 protein is CASSVGSHSNTGELFF. The CDR3 DNA is TGTGCCAGCAGCGTAGGCAGTCATTCGAACACCGGGGAGCTGTTTTTT.

The rearrangement joins TRBV5-4 to TRBJ2-7; D gene unclear. Trimming removed 4 bases at V and 3 bases at J, with 11 bases between. Germline V gene sequence: CDR1 SGHNT, CDR2 YYREEE (reference sequence). The CDR3 runs to 13 residues. The CDR3 is CASSPDTNYEQYF. DNA of the CDR3: TGTGCCAGCAGCCCTGACACAAACTACGAGCAGTACTTC.